Described below is a single TCR beta chain sequence and its context. The sample comes from a study of blood T cell repertoires in COVID-19. CDR3 length: 12 residues. After removal of 11 bases from V and 6 bases from J, the junction contained 9 bases not matched to a gene. Germline V gene sequence: CDR1 MNHEY, CDR2 SVGAGI. The protocol was immunoSEQ multiplex PCR, while the TCRdb copy is restricted to in-frame clones and leaves out a portion. The sample lists some 230,000 clones, just over 85% occurring once. The chain joins TRBV6-5 to TRBJ2-7; TRBD1 agrees at 8 bases. The sequencing sample was made of peripheral blood. This receptor was taken from a man younger than 40 who had recovered from COVID-19. The CDR3 bases are TGTGCCGCCCGACAGGGGTCTAGCGAGCAGTACTTC. This encodes CAARQGSSEQYF.